One and the same sample provided the 32 T cell receptor beta chains below, sequenced in a study of radiotherapy plus CTLA-4 blockade in lung cancer. The repertoire was sequenced with immunoSEQ multiplex PCR; TCRdb's copy has only in-frame clones and lacks some. The sample contains about 45,000 clones, roughly 59% of which appear only once. The sequences come from peripheral blood, collected from a patient treated with radiotherapy plus ipilimumab. These receptors were taken from a human donor with non-small cell lung cancer who had a partial response to radiotherapy plus ipilimumab.

The rearrangement uses TRBV7-2 and TRBJ1-5; possibly TRBD1 for D (5 bases). The CDR3 covers 13 residues. Germline lookup yields CDR1 SGHTA and CDR2 FQGNSA. V was trimmed by 10 bases and J by 2 bases, leaving 12 bases between them. The CDR3: CATTPGGNQPQHF. DNA of the CDR3: TGTGCCACCACGCCGGGGGGCAATCAGCCCCAGCATTTT.

The V call is TRBV5-6, the J call TRBJ1-2, with 7 bases matching TRBD1. This CDR3 is 14 amino acids long. With V trimmed by 0 bases and J by 7 bases, 6 bases remained unmatched. Germline V gives CDR1 SGHDT, CDR2 YYEEEE. CDR3: CASSLVDRVGGYTF. DNA of the CDR3: TGTGCCAGCAGCTTGGTCGACAGGGTGGGTGGCTACACCTTC.

This sequence joins TRBV5-5 and TRBJ2-5, with D tentatively TRBD1 (6 bases). This CDR3 has 14 residues. Germline values: CDR1 SGHKS, CDR2 YYEKEE (reference sequence). Trimming removed 3 bases at V and 2 bases at J, with 11 bases between. In DNA form, the CDR3 reads TGTGCCAGCAGCTACAGGGAAATGCAAGAGACCCAGTACTTC. Residues: CASSYREMQETQYF.

This chain joins TRBV5-1 and TRBJ2-7; TRBD1 agrees at 9 bases. Germline CDR1 SGHRS, CDR2 YFSETQ. J gave up 2 bases and V 4 bases, and 4 bases lay outside the gene matches. CDR3 length: 14 amino acids. For the CDR3, the DNA is TGCGCCAGCAGCCCCGGGACAGGGACCTACGAGCAGTACTTC. Its translation: CASSPGTGTYEQYF.

This clone was seen only a few times. This sequence joins TRBV5-1 and TRBJ2-7; weak D call: TRBD2 (6 bases). The CDR3 has 14 residues. Trimming left V 2 bases short and J 5 bases short, with 14 bases between. CDR1 is SGHRS and CDR2 is YFSETQ in the germline V gene. The CDR3 spells CASSFAGYGNEQYF. The CDR3 coding sequence is TGCGCCAGCAGCTTCGCGGGGTACGGGAACGAGCAGTACTTC.

The chain is built from TRBV19 and TRBJ1-2, with a weak D call TRBD1 (6 bases). Germline CDR1 reads LNHDA; CDR2 reads SQIVND (reference sequence). V shed 3 bases and J shed 2 bases, with 7 bases lying between them. This CDR3 has 13 residues. The CDR3 spells CASSIQGNYGYTF. In DNA form, the CDR3 reads TGTGCCAGTAGTATCCAGGGGAACTATGGCTACACCTTC. Complete variable domain (other parts from reference TRBV19 and TRBJ1-2): DGGITQSPKYLFRKEGQNVTLSCEQNLNHDAMYWYRQDPGQGLRLIYYSQIVNDFQKGDIAEGYSVSREKKESFPLTVTSAQKNPTAFYLCASSIQGNYGYTFGSGTRLTVV.

The rearrangement uses TRBV2 and TRBJ1-2; D is undetermined. CDR3 length: 13 amino acids. Germline V gives CDR1 SNHLY, CDR2 FYNNEI. V lost 7 bases to trimming and J lost 6 bases, with 15 bases between them. DNA of the CDR3: TGTGCCAGCATCCGAACGTGGGCAGATGGCTACACCTTC. Translated: CASIRTWADGYTF.

In its sample, this clone was seen a few times. The gene calls are TRBV10-3 and TRBJ2-7; no firm D call. Trimming stripped 3 bases from V and 6 bases from J, with 6 bases between. Germline CDR1 reads ENHRY; CDR2 reads SYGVKD. This CDR3 contains 11 residues. The CDR3: CAISDLSEQYF. In DNA, the CDR3 is TGTGCCATCAGTGACCTAAGCGAGCAGTACTTC.

This clone was seen more than once but under ten times. The rearrangement links TRBV2 to TRBJ1-2; 8 nucleotides align to TRBD1. J gave up 8 bases and V 6 bases, and 14 bases lay outside the gene matches. This CDR3 is 15 amino acids long. Per the germline V gene, CDR1 is SNHLY and CDR2 is FYNNEI. The CDR3 spells CASRGGTGSLGGYTF. For the CDR3, the DNA is TGTGCCAGCAGAGGGGGGACAGGTTCTCTAGGCGGCTACACCTTC.

This chain joins TRBV5-4 and TRBJ1-1, with TRBD1 matching over 11 bases. Per germline, CDR1 SGHNT and CDR2 YYREEE (reference sequence). Trimming took 0 bases from V and 4 from J; bases not matched to a gene: 14. This CDR3 is built from 19 residues. The CDR3 DNA follows: TGTGCCAGCAGCTTGGCCTACGGGGGGACAGGGGGTCGAGGCACTGAAGCTTTCTTT. It encodes CASSLAYGGTGGRGTEAFF.

V gene TRBV7-2 combines with J gene TRBJ2-2, with 9 bases aligning to TRBD1. The V and J ends lost 3 bases and 4 bases, in that order; junction bases with no gene match: 0. The germline gives CDR1 SGHTA, CDR2 FQGNSA. CDR3 length: 14 residues. CDR3 in amino acids: CASSLGQGTGELFF. For the CDR3, the DNA is TGTGCCAGCAGCTTGGGACAGGGCACCGGGGAGCTGTTTTTT.

The chain is built from TRBV11-2 and TRBJ1-2; 8 bases are a match to TRBD1. The V gene's germline CDR1 is SGHAT and CDR2 FQNNGV. V lost 5 bases, J lost 4 bases, and 12 bases stayed unmatched. This CDR3 comprises 16 residues. The CDR3 loop is CASSTSGATGAYGYTF. For the CDR3, the DNA is TGTGCCAGCAGCACCAGCGGGGCGACAGGGGCCTATGGCTACACCTTC.

This clone was observed a handful of times. The rearrangement joins TRBV13 to TRBJ2-2, with a weak D call TRBD2 (6 bases). V was pared by 9 bases and J by 4 bases, with 12 bases between. There are 13 residues in the CDR3. The germline gives CDR1 PRHDT, CDR2 FYEKMQ (reference sequence). CDR3 bases: TGTGCCAGTCGTTGGCGGGGCACCGGGGAGCTGTTTTTT. Translating it yields CASRWRGTGELFF.

V gene TRBV6-5 combines with J gene TRBJ1-2, with D maybe TRBD1 (5 bases). Trimming shortened V by 8 bases and J by 4 bases, and 20 bases separated the two germline ends. This CDR3 region has 15 residues. CDR1 MNHEY and CDR2 SVGAGI come from the germline V gene. The CDR3 reads CASRREQWDVYGYTF. The CDR3 DNA reads as TGTGCCAGCCGGCGGGAACAGTGGGACGTCTATGGCTACACCTTC.

This chain links TRBV19 with TRBJ2-2; D perhaps matches TRBD1 (6 bases). The CDR3 is made up of 14 amino acids. Looked up from germline, CDR1 is LNHDA and CDR2 is SQIVND (reference sequence). V shed 7 bases and J shed 7 bases, with 16 bases lying between them. CDR3 amino acids: CASKPGEVVGELFF. CDR3 DNA: TGTGCCAGTAAGCCAGGGGAAGTTGTCGGGGAGCTGTTTTTT.

The chain joins TRBV11-3 to TRBJ2-1; a weak D match, TRBD2 (5 bases). The germline V and J ends were trimmed by 3 bases and 9 bases, with 9 bases remaining between them. From germline, CDR1 is SGHNT and CDR2 YENEEA. The CDR3 length is 12 residues. CDR3 in DNA: TGTGCCAGCAGCTTCCCCGAGGGTGAGCAGTTCTTC. Translating it yields CASSFPEGEQFF.

The V call is TRBV9, the J call TRBJ2-1; D is possibly TRBD2 (6 bases). The V end lost 2 bases, the J end lost 3 bases, and 12 bases lay between the germline ends. The CDR3 spans 15 residues. The germline V gene encodes CDR1 SGDLS and CDR2 YYNGEE. CDR3 sequence: CASSVGGSNYNEQFF. In DNA, the CDR3 is TGTGCCAGCAGCGTCGGAGGGAGTAACTACAATGAGCAGTTCTTC.

This chain links TRBV4-2 with TRBJ1-3, with D possibly matching TRBD1 (6 bases). The CDR3 sequence is 17 residues long. CDR1 and CDR2 (germline): LGHNA, YNFKEQ. The V and J ends lost 6 bases and 4 bases respectively, with 22 bases between them. CDR3: CASRLNGQGLTGNTIYF. CDR3 DNA sequence: TGTGCCAGCAGGCTCAATGGGCAGGGGTTAACAGGAAACACCATATATTTT.

J is TRBJ1-1 and V is TRBV10-3; 8 bases fit TRBD1. Trimming cost V 6 bases and J 1 base; bases outside gene matches: 4. The CDR3 is made up of 14 amino acids. Germline V gene sequence: CDR1 ENHRY, CDR2 SYGVKD. This chain's CDR3 is CAISTTGANTEAFF. The CDR3 region has the DNA TGTGCCATCAGCACGACAGGGGCGAACACTGAAGCTTTCTTT.

The chain has TRBV29-1 and TRBJ1-3; 9 bases fit TRBD1. The V segment lost 6 bases and the J segment 4 bases; nucleotides outside the gene matches: 13. Germline V lookup: CDR1 SQVTM, CDR2 ANQGSEA. The CDR3 totals 16 residues. For the CDR3, the DNA is TGCAGCGTCTTTCCTCGGACAGGGGCTTACGGAAACACCATATATTTT. This gives the protein CSVFPRTGAYGNTIYF. Based on the CDR3 plus reference TRBV29-1 and TRBJ1-3, the full variable domain is SAVISQKPSRDICQRGTSLTIQCQVDSQVTMMFWYRQQPGQSLTLIATANQGSEATYESGFVIDKFPISRPNLTFSTLTVSNMSPEDSSIYLCSVFPRTGAYGNTIYFGEGSWLTVV.

This chain uses TRBV12-5 with TRBJ1-1, with 7 nucleotides matching TRBD1. V was clipped by 9 bases and J by 0 bases; unmatched bases: 7. The CDR3 is 14 amino acids. Germline CDR1 and CDR2: LGHNT and FRNRAP. The CDR3 loop reads CASALGTVNTEAFF. The CDR3 nucleotides read TGTGCTAGCGCCTTGGGGACAGTGAACACTGAAGCTTTCTTT.

The rearrangement uses TRBV7-2 and TRBJ2-2, with D possibly TRBD1 on 5 matching bases. The germline V gene has CDR1 SGHTA and CDR2 FQGNSA. Trimming left V 5 bases short and J 1 base short, with 5 bases between. The CDR3 runs to 13 residues. For the CDR3, the DNA is TGTGCCAGCAGCACAGGGAACACCGGGGAGCTGTTTTTT. Translation: CASSTGNTGELFF.

The chain carries TRBV7-3 and TRBJ2-2; 7 bases are a match to TRBD1. V lost 3 bases and J lost 6; bases outside the gene matches: 7. The CDR3 extends over 15 amino acids. In germline, CDR1 is SGHTA, CDR2 FQGTGA. CDR3 region: CASSLDRRTSGELFF. CDR3 in DNA: TGTGCCAGCAGCTTGGACAGGCGCACATCCGGGGAGCTGTTTTTT.

A few counts support this clone. This chain links TRBV30 with TRBJ1-1; D might be TRBD1 (5 bases). In germline, CDR1 is GTSNPN, CDR2 SVGIG (reference sequence). Trimming removed 3 bases from V and 4 bases from J, with 15 bases in between. The CDR3 runs to 14 residues. This chain's CDR3 is CAWSQFQGTTEAFF. CDR3 in DNA: TGTGCCTGGAGCCAATTCCAGGGCACCACTGAAGCTTTCTTT.

This sequence joins TRBV7-9 and TRBJ2-1; 10 bases are a match to TRBD2. The CDR3 loop spans 17 amino acids. Germline V gene sequence: CDR1 SEHNR, CDR2 FQNEAQ (reference sequence). Unmatched junction bases numbered 17, after V lost 5 bases and J lost 10 bases. The CDR3, as DNA: TGTGCCAGCAGCCAAAAGCGGGGGGGCACCGGCCTCCCCGAGCAGTTCTTC. Amino acids: CASSQKRGGTGLPEQFF.

Here the CDR3 DNA reads TGTGCCATCAGCGGATCGGGACTAGCCTACACCGGGGAGCTGTTTTTT. Translated, it gives CAISGSGLAYTGELFF. The V and J genes are TRBV10-3 and TRBJ2-2; TRBD2 matches at 9 bases. V lost 6 bases and J lost 3; bases outside the gene matches: 8. This CDR3 is built from 16 residues. The germline gives CDR1 ENHRY, CDR2 SYGVKD.

The rearrangement links TRBV4-2 to TRBJ2-2, with TRBD1 matching 8 bases. With 4 bases clipped from V and 4 bases from J, the junction kept 8 bases outside the gene matches. Per germline, CDR1 LGHNA and CDR2 YNFKEQ. The CDR3 has 16 residues. CDR3 region: CASSRLTGEGTGELFF. CDR3 sequence (DNA): TGTGCCAGCAGCCGCCTGACAGGGGAAGGCACCGGGGAGCTGTTTTTT.

V gene TRBV19 combines with J gene TRBJ1-2; D may be TRBD1 (5 bases). This CDR3 is 18 amino acids long. Trimming cost V 3 bases and J 3 bases, with 23 bases left between them. CDR1 and CDR2 (germline): LNHDA, SQIVND (reference sequence). The CDR3 sequence: CASSIGGSDPRRYYGYTF. For the CDR3, the DNA is TGTGCCAGTAGTATTGGGGGGTCCGACCCGAGGAGATACTATGGCTACACCTTC.

The chain carries TRBV7-2 and TRBJ1-3; D is unresolved. The CDR3 totals 14 residues. Per the germline V gene, CDR1 is SGHTA and CDR2 is FQGNSA. Deletions cut 3 bases from V and 0 bases from J, with 6 bases between. The CDR3, as DNA: TGTGCCAGCAGCTTGAGCAACTCTGGAAACACCATATATTTT. Translated: CASSLSNSGNTIYF.

This clone was seen a handful of times. The CDR3 loop is CASSLTTSRYTGELFF. In nucleotides, the CDR3 is TGTGCCAGCAGCTTAACGACTAGCCGCTACACCGGGGAGCTGTTTTTT. This sequence joins TRBV7-8 and TRBJ2-2; TRBD2 aligns across 7 bases. The junction had 6 bases not matched to a gene; V was cut back by 2 bases and J by 3 bases. Germline assignment: CDR1 SGHVS and CDR2 FQNEAQ. The length of the CDR3 is 16 residues.

The chain links TRBV2 to TRBJ1-2; 7 bases fit TRBD1. The trim removed 2 bases at V and 6 bases at J, leaving 3 bases unmatched. This CDR3 has 13 residues. Germline V gene lookup returns CDR1 SNHLY and CDR2 FYNNEI. This CDR3 is CASSENRGDGYTF. The DNA of the CDR3 is TGTGCCAGCAGTGAAAACAGGGGCGATGGCTACACCTTC.

The chain combines TRBV9 with TRBJ2-5, with TRBD1 identical over 8 bases. With 3 bases clipped from V and 5 bases from J, the junction kept 9 bases outside the gene matches. Germline CDR1 SGDLS, CDR2 YYNGEE. The CDR3 length is 15 residues. This chain's CDR3 is CASSARTGNRETQYF. CDR3 nucleotides: TGTGCCAGCAGCGCTCGGACAGGGAACCGGGAGACCCAGTACTTC.